The source of this TCR beta chain is a study of shared clonotypes between healthy human individuals. Whole-study findings and limits: A reduction in generation probabilities was seen for non-shared clonotypes relative to those shared by all four donors.

Some clones are missing from TCRdb's copy, which holds only in-frame ones; the method was immunoSEQ multiplex PCR. The table includes about 1.5 million clones, approximately 98% detected once. Remarks on this clone: What it binds is not known.

The length of the CDR3 is 15 residues. V lost 3 bases to trimming and J lost 7 bases; unmatched junction nucleotides: 7. Germline CDR1 reads SNHLY; CDR2 reads FYNNEI. From CD4+ cells came CD45RA+ naive and CD45RA-negative memory subsets. Sequencing input: naive CD4+ T cells sorted from blood. Noted subset: CD45RA+ positively selected. The chain carries TRBV2 and TRBJ2-1; 9 bases map to TRBD2. The TCR originated in a man younger than 40 in good health. CDR3 in DNA: TGTGCCAGCAGTGAGGCCAGCGGGAGGCATAATGAGCAGTTCTTC. This codes for CASSEASGRHNEQFF.